This TCR beta chain came from a study of T cells in Graves' hyperthyroidism and ophthalmopathy. Germline assignment: CDR1 MNHNS and CDR2 SASEGT. The CDR3 length is 14 residues. V lost 5 bases and J lost 5, with 15 bases in between. This clonotype was counted many times. What was amplified from RNA transcripts were TCR beta CDR3 regions. The TCR CDR3 was amplified in a first-round RT-PCR using the HTBI primer set. A single record per CDR3 protein comes from TCRdb applying MiXCR to the multiplex PCR reads. The data contain about 280,000 distinct CDR3 sequences, less than 30% of them singletons. The sequence came from a man in his forties or fifties with Graves' hyperthyroidism that later progressed to Graves' ophthalmopathy. The chain employs TRBV6-1 and TRBJ2-5, with D possibly matching TRBD1 (6 bases). Sequences were obtained from blood. The CDR3 nucleotides read TGTGCCAGCAGTAAACAGGGTATTCGGGAGACCCAGTACTTC. This encodes CASSKQGIRETQYF.